This T cell receptor (beta chain) was documented in a study of blood T cell repertoires in COVID-19 (dated by TCRdb to about 2020). In the study overall: Samples from collaborators originated in the United States, Italy and Spain and spanned both the acute and convalescent phases of COVID-19. HLA class I and class II types, where available, came from metadata supplied by the sample provider rather than from assay-based typing. Deeply sampled blood TCRbeta repertoires from subjects exposed to, actively infected with, or recovered from COVID-19 were included in the dataset. The prospective study material was composed of cDNA or gDNA derived from T cells, B-cell-depleted T cells, or PBMCs. Samples were obtained from the ongoing ImmuneRACE study (first 160 participants) and from over 1,000 subjects provided by 6 global collaborators. The repertoires were released in a freely available public database intended as a resource for research on the immune response to SARS-CoV-2. Sample metadata almost always included a de-identified subject ID, COVID-19 status, age in years and sex.

Collaborating institutions collected whole blood in K2EDTA tubes following their own protocols. For TCRbeta analysis, collaborator samples were shipped as frozen whole blood, as isolated PBMCs, or as DNA extracted from either sample type. The CDR3 sequence holds 15 residues, the cysteine and phenylalanine included. Just CDR3 DNA is preserved here, 45 bases in frame from base 1. V trim: 3 bases; J trim: 2 bases; unmatched bases: 4. CDR1 and CDR2 are drawn from the germline V gene: SGHTA, FQGNSA. The full study reports these points: How much clinical and demographic metadata was included differed by source and by participant, and the metadata was provided uncurated.

The table lists this clone with a few counts. Its cognate antigen has yet to be identified. Base qualities are not at hand, and no much larger clone is one base apart. TCRbeta CDR3 regions were amplified from genomic DNA using the immunoSEQ Assay, a bias-controlled multiplex PCR. Per the authors' processing: Nucleated cell counts per sample were estimated from amplification of reference gene primers within the assay. Sequence reads were collapsed and filtered to measure the absolute abundance of every unique TCRbeta CDR3 rearrangement. Productive Simpson clonality was computed per sample as the square root of Simpson's diversity index over productive rearrangements. TCRdb took this table from immuneACCESS and kept in-frame rearrangements with V and J called. Such tables lack part of the clones; where checked against another copy, unresolved V genes explain under half of the gap, and the rest is unexplained. That table supplies the V and J calls and clone size; D and trimming were determined from the DNA. The sample includes roughly 100,000 clones, with more than 80% observed a single time. Clones ranked in the top ten supply around 3.8% of the sample.

Sequenced material: peripheral blood. The chain joins TRBV7-2 to TRBJ1-3, with 7 bases matching TRBD1. The TCR originated in a woman aged 60-75 years with acute or convalescent COVID-19. The CDR3 region has the sequence CASSFTGVAGNTIYF. The nucleotide sequence reads as follows: TGTGCCAGCAGCTTTACAGGGGTCGCTGGAAACACCATATATTTT.